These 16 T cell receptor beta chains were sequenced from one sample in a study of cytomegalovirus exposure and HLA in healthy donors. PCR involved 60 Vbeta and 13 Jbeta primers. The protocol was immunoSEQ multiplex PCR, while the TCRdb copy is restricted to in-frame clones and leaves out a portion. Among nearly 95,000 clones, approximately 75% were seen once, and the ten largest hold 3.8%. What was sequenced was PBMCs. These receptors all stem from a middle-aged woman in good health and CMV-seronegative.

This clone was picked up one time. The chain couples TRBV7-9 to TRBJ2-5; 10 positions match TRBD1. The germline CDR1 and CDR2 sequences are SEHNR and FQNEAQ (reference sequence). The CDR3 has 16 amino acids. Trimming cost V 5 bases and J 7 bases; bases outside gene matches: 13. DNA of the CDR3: TGTGCCAGCAGCGCTCGTTGGGACAGGGGCTTGGTGACCCAGTACTTC. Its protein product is CASSARWDRGLVTQYF.

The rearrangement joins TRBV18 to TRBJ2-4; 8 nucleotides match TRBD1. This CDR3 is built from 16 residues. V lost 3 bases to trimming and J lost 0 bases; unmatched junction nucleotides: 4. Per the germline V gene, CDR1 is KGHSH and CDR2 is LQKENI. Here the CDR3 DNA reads TGTGCCAGCTCACCCCTGGACAGGGCAGCCAAAAACATTCAGTACTTC. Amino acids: CASSPLDRAAKNIQYF.

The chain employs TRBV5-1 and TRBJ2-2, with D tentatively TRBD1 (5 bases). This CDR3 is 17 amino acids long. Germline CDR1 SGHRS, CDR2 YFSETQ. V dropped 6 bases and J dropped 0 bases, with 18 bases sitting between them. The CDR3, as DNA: TGCGCCAGCACGTCCCTAGGGGTAACCGCGAACACCGGGGAGCTGTTTTTT. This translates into CASTSLGVTANTGELFF.

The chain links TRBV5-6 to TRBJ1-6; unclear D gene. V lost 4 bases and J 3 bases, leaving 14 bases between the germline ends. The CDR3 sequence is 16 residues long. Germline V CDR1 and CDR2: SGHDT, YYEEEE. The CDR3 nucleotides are TGTGCCAGCAGCCCTAGCCGGCCCGTCTATAATTCACCCCTCCACTTT. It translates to CASSPSRPVYNSPLHF.

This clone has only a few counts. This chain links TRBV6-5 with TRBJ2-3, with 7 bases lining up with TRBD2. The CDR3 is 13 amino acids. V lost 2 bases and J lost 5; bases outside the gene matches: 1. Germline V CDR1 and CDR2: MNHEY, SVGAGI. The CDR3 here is CASSYGRGDTQYF. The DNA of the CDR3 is TGTGCCAGCAGTTACGGGAGGGGAGATACGCAGTATTTT.

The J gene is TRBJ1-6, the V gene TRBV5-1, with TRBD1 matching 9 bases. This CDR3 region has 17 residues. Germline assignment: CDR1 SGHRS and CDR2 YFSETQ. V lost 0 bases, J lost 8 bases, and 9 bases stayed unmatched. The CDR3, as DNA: TGCGCCAGCAGCTTGGGAAGACTACAGGGGGCGGATTCACCCCTCCACTTT. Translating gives CASSLGRLQGADSPLHF. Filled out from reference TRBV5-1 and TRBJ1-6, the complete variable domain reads KAGVTQTPRYLIKTRGQQVTLSCSPISGHRSVSWYQQTPGQGLQFLFEYFSETQRNKGNFPGRFSGRQFSNSRSEMNVSTLELGDSALYLCASSLGRLQGADSPLHFGNGTRLTVT.

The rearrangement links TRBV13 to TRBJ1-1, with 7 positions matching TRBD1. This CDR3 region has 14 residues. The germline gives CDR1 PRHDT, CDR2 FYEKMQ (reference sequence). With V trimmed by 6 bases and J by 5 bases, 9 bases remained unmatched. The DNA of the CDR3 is TGTGCCAGCAGTGCTCAGGGGGTAGCAACTGAAGCTTTCTTT. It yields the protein CASSAQGVATEAFF.

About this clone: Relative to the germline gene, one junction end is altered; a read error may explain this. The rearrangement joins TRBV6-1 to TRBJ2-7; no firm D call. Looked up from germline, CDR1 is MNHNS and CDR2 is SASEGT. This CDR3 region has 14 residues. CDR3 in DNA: TGTGCCAGCAGTTATGGTGTGGTACAATCTTCCCCAGACTTC. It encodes CASSYGVVQSSPDF.

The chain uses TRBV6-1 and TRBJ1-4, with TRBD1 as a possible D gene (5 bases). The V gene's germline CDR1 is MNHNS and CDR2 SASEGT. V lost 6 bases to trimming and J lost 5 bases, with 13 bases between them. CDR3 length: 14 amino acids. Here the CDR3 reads CASSAGTANEKLFF. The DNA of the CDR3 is TGTGCCAGCAGCGCCGGGACTGCCAATGAAAAACTGTTTTTT.

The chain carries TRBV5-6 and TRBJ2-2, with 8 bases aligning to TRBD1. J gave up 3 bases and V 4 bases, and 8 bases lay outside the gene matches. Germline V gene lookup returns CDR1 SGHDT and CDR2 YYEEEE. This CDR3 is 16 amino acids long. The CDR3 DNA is TGTGCCAGCAGCAGAGACGGACAGGGCCACACCGGGGAGCTGTTTTTT. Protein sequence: CASSRDGQGHTGELFF.

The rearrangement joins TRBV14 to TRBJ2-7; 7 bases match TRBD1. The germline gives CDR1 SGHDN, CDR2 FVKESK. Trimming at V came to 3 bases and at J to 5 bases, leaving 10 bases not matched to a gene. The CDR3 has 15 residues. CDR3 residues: CASSQQQGGYDEQYF. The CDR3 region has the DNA TGTGCCAGCAGCCAGCAACAAGGGGGCTACGACGAGCAGTACTTC.

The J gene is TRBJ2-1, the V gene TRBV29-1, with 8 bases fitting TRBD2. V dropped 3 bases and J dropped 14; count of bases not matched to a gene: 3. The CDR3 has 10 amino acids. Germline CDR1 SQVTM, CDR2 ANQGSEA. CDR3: CSVDSGGEFF. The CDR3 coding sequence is TGCAGCGTTGATTCGGGGGGGGAGTTCTTC.

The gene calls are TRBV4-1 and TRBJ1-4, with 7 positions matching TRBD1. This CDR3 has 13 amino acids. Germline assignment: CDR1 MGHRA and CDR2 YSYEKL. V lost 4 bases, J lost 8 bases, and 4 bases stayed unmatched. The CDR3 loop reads CASSRTGEEKLFF. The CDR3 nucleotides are TGCGCCAGCAGCCGAACAGGGGAGGAAAAACTGTTTTTT.

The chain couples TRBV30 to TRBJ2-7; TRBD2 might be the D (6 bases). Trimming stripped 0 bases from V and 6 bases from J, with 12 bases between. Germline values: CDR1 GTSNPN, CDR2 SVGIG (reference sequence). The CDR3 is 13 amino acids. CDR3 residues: CAWSVGLASEQYF. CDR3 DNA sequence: TGTGCCTGGAGTGTAGGTCTAGCGAGCGAGCAGTACTTC. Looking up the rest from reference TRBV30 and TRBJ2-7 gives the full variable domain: SQTIHQWPATLVQPVGSPLSLECTVEGTSNPNLYWYRQAAGRGLQLLFYSVGIGQISSEVPQNLSASRPQDRQFILSSKKLLLSDSGFYLCAWSVGLASEQYFGPGTRLTVT.

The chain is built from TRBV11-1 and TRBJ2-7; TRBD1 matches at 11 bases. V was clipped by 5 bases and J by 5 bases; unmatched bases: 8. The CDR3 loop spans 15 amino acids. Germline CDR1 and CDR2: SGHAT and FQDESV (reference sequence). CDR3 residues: CASSQGTGGINEQYF. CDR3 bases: TGTGCCAGCAGCCAGGGGACAGGGGGTATCAACGAGCAGTACTTC.

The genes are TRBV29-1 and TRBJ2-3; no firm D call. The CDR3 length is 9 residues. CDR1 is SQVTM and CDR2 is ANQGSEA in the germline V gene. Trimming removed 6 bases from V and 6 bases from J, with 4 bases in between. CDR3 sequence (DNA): TGCAGCGTAGAGGATACGCAGTATTTT. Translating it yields CSVEDTQYF.